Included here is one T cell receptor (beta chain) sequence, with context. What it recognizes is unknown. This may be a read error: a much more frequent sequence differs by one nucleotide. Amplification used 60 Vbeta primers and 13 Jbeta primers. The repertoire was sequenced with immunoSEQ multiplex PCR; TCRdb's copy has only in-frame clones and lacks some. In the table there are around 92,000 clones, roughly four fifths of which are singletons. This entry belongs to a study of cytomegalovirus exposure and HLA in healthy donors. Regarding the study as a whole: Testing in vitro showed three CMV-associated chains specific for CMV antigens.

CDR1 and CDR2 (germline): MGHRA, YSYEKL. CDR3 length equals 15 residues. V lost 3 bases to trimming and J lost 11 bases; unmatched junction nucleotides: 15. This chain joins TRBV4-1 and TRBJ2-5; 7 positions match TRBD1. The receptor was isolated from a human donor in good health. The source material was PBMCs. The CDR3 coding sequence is TGCGCCAGCAGCCATCGACAGGGATTCACCTACGAACAGTACTTC. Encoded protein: CASSHRQGFTYEQYF.